This T cell receptor beta chain appears in the sequencing data of a study of neurological immune-mediated disorders. Synthesis of cDNA was accomplished via 5'RACE employing 10-nucleotide random UMIs. TCRdb ran MiXCR on the 5' RACE reads and lists one entry per CDR3 protein. The sample contains some 20,000 distinct CDR3 sequences, 12% to 15% of which appear only once. There are many counts of this clonotype. The antigen is not known. Points from the study as a whole: HTLV-1-associated myelopathy led in TCR clonal expansion, while multiple sclerosis ranked lowest, below healthy controls.

Libraries from sorted cells used some 1 million T cells (CD4+ or CD8+). The ends lost 5 bases at V and 4 bases at J; junction bases unmatched: 6. Germline values: CDR1 MNHEY, CDR2 SMNVEV (reference sequence). This CDR3 region has 15 residues. V and J are TRBV27 and TRBJ2-5; 11 bases are a match to TRBD1. This clonotype was sampled from a woman aged 55-70 years with HTLV-1-associated myelopathy (HAM/TSP). The specimen sequenced was CD4+ T cells from blood. The CDR3 is CASSPGQGAGETQYF. The CDR3 DNA reads as TGTGCCAGCAGTCCCGGACAGGGGGCAGGAGAGACCCAGTACTTC.